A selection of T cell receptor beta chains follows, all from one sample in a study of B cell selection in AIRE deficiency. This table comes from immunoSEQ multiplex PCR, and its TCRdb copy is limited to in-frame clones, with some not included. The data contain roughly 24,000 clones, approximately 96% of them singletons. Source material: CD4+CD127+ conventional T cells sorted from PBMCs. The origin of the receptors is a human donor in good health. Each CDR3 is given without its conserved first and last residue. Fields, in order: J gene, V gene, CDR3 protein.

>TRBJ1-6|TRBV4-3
ASSKKATGVTDSPLH
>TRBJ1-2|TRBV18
ASSPPSRYGYT
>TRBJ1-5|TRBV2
ASSVQGASNQPQH
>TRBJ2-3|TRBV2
ASQNADTQY
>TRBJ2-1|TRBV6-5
ASSFYRDPTYNEQF
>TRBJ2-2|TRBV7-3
ASSLDLNTGELF
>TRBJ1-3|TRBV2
ASRIRGDGNTIY
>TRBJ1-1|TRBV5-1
ASSLTGGETEAF
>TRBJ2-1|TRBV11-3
ASSSGGLTYNEQF
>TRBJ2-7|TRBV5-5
ASSSDPGQGAYEQY
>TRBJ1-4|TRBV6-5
ASSYKGAANEKLF
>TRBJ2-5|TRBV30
AWGHSPRAQY
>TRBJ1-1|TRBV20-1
SAEDAGGAF
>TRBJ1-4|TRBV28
ASSFPGGRANEKLF
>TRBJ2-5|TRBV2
ASSEGTPSY
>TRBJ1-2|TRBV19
ASSISPVGTGYT
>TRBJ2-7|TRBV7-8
ASSARGRAYEQY
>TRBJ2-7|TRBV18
ASSPGGYEQY
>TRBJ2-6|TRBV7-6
ASSLVSGANVLT
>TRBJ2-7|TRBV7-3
ASSLTGGYEQY
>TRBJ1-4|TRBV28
ASSSTTNEKLF
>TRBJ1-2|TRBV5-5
ASSLGDRGMART
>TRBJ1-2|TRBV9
ASSESAGNGYT
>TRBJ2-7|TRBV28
ASSATGRAIYEQY
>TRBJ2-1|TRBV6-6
ASSYLDSRVGGEQF
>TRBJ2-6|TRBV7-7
ASSLQPGNVLT
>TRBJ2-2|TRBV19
ASMRVTSGAGELF
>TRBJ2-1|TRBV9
ASSGVGGAFNEQF
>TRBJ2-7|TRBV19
ASSKGVHEQY
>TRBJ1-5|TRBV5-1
ASSLEGMSNQPQH
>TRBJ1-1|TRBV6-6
ASTKGGSNTEAF
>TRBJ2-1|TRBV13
ASRFQVRSYNEQF
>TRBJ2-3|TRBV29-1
SVGTSGGGTDTQY
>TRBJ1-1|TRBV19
ASSMVIKVETEAF
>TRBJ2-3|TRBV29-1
SVSGGVVADTQY
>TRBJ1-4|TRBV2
ASSSNRQTNEKLF
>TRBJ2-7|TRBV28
ASRGGSYEQY
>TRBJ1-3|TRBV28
ASIPSRAGNTIY
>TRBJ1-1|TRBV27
ASSAGHLNTEAF
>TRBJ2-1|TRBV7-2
ASSFSLAGEQF
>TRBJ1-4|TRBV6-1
ASSEMRGGTNEKLF
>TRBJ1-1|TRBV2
ASSEQGREAF